This T cell receptor beta chain was documented in a study of CD8 T cells in Susac syndrome. In this sample, this clonotype turned up once. Germline-derived CDR1 and CDR2 are SQVTM and ANQGSEA. V gave up 6 bases and J gave up 4 bases, with 16 bases separating them. This CDR3 has 13 residues. Random hexamers were used to reverse transcribe the RNA input (roughly 0.5 to 1 ug). immunoSEQ multiplex PCR amplified TCR beta CDR3 across 54 Vbeta, 13 Jbeta. TCRdb reprocessed the immunoSEQ multiplex PCR reads via MiXCR and lists one record per CDR3 protein. The sample contains approximately 150,000 distinct CDR3 sequences, roughly 94% of which appear only once. The T cells that were sequenced for TCR beta were CD8+ and CD4+ cells from blood. The CD8+ and CD4+ T cells were isolated magnetically using a negative isolation approach, whereas the TEMRA cells were enriched by FACS.

The sequence came from a human donor in good health. The chain combines TRBV29-1 with TRBJ2-7, with a possible D match to TRBD2 (6 bases). The source material was CD4+ T cells from PBMCs. CDR3 bases: TGCAGCGTCATCCGGGGAGGCCAATACGAGCAGTACTTC. This encodes CSVIRGGQYEQYF.